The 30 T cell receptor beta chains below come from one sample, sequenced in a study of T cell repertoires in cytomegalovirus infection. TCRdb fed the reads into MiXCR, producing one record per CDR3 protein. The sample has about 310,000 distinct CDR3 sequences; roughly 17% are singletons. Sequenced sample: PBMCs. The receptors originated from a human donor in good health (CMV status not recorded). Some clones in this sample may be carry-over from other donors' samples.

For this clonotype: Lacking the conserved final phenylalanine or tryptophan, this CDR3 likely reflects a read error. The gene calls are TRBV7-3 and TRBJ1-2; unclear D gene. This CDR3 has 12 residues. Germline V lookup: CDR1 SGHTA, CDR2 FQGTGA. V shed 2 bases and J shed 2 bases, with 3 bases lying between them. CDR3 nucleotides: TGTGCCAGCAGCTTAGAGAACTATGGCTACACCTAC. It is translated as CASSLENYGYTY.

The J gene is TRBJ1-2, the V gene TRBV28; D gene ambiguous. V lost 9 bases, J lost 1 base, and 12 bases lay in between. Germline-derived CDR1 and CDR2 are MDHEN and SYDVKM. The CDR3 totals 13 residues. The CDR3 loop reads CASSDGINYGYTF. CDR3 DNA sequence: TGTGCCAGTTCGGACGGAATTAACTATGGCTACACCTTC.

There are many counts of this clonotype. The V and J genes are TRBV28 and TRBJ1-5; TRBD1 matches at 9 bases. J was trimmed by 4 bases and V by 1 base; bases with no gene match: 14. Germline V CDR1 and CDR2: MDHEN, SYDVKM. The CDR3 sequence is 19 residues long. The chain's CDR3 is CASSLFGLYRGQGNQPQHF. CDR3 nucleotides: TGTGCCAGCAGTTTATTCGGATTATACCGAGGACAGGGGAATCAGCCCCAGCATTTT.

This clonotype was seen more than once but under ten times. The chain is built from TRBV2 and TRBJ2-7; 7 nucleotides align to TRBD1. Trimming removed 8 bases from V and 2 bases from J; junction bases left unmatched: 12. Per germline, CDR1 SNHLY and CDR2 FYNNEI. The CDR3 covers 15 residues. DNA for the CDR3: TGTGCCAGCGGAGGAGAAGACAGGGTAGCCTACGAGCAGTACTTC. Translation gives CASGGEDRVAYEQYF.

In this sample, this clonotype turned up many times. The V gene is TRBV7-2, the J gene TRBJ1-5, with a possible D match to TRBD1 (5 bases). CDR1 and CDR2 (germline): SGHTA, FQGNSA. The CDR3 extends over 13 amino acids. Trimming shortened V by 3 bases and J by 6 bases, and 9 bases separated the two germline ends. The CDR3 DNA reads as TGTGCCAGCAGCTTGGGGGACGGTCAGCCCCAGCATTTT. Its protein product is CASSLGDGQPQHF. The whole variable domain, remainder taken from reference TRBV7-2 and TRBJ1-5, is GAGVSQSPSNKVTEKGKDVELRCDPISGHTALYWYRQSLGQGLEFLIYFQGNSAPDKSGLPSDRFSAERTGGSVSTLTIQRTQQEDSAVYLCASSLGDGQPQHFGDGTRLSIL.

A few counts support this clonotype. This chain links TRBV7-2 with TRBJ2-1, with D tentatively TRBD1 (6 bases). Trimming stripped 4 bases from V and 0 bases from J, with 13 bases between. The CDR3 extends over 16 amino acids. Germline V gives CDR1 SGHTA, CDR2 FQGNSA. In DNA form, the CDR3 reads TGTGCCAGCAGCTCTGGGACATCAACCTCCTACAATGAGCAGTTCTTC. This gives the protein CASSSGTSTSYNEQFF. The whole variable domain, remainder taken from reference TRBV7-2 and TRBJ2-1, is GAGVSQSPSNKVTEKGKDVELRCDPISGHTALYWYRQSLGQGLEFLIYFQGNSAPDKSGLPSDRFSAERTGGSVSTLTIQRTQQEDSAVYLCASSSGTSTSYNEQFFGPGTRLTVL.

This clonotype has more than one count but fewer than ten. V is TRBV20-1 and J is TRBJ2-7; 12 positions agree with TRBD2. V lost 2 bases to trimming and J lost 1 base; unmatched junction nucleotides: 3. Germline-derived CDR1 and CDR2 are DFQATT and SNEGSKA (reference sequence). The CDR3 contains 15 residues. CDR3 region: CSARRLAGGSYEQYF. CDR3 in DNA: TGCAGTGCTAGACGGCTAGCGGGGGGGTCCTACGAGCAGTACTTC.

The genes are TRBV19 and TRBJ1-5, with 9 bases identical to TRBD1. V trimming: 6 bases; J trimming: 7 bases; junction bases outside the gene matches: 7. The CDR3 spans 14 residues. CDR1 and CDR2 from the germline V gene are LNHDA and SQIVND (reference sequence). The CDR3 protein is CASSANRGQQPQHF. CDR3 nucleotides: TGTGCCAGTAGCGCCAACAGGGGGCAACAGCCCCAGCATTTT.

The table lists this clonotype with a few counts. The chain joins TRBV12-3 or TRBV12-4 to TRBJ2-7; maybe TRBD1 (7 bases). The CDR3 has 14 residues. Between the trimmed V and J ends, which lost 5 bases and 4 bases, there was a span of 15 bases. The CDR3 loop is CASSPRQGGYEQYF. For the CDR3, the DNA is TGTGCCAGCAGTCCTAGACAGGGAGGATACGAGCAGTACTTC.

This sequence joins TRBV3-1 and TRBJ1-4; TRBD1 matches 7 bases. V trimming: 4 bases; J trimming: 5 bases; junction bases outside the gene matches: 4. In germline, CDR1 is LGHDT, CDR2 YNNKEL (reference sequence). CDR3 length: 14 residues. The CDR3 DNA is TGTGCCAGCAGCCGACGGGACAGAAATGAAAAACTGTTTTTT. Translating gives CASSRRDRNEKLFF.

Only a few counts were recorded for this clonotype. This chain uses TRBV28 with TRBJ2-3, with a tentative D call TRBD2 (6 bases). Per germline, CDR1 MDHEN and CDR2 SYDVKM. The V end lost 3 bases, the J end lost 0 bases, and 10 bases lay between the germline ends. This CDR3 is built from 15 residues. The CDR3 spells CASSFPGESTDTQYF. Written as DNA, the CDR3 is TGTGCCAGCAGTTTCCCGGGGGAGAGCACAGATACGCAGTATTTT.

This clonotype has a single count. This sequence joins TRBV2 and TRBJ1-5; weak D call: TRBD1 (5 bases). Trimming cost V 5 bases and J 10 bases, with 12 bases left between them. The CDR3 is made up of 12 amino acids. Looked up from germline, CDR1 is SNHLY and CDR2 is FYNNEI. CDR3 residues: CASSRLQGPQHF. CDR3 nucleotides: TGTGCCAGCAGTCGACTGCAGGGACCCCAGCATTTT. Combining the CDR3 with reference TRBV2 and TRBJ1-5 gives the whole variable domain EPEVTQTPSHQVTQMGQEVILRCVPISNHLYFYWYRQILGQKVEFLVSFYNNEISEKSEIFDDQFSVERPDGSNFTLKIRSTKLEDSAMYFCASSRLQGPQHFGDGTRLSIL.

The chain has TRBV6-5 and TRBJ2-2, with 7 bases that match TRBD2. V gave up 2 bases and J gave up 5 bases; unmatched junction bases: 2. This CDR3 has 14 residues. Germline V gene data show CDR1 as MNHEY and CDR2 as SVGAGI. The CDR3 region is CASSYGRATGELFF. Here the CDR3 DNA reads TGTGCCAGCAGTTACGGGAGGGCGACCGGGGAGCTGTTTTTT.

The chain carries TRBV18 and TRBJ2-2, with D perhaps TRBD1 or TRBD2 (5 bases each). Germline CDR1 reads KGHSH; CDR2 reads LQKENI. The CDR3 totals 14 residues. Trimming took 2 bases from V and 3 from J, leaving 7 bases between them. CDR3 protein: CASSPRGDTGELFF. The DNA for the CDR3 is TGTGCCAGCTCACCAAGGGGAGACACCGGGGAGCTGTTTTTT.

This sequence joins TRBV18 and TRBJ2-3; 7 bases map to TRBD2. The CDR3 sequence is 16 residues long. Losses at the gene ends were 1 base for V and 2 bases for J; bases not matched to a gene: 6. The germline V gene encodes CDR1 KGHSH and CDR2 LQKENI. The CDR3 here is CASSPRTSSSTDTQYF. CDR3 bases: TGTGCCAGCTCACCACGGACTAGTTCTTCCACAGATACGCAGTATTTT.

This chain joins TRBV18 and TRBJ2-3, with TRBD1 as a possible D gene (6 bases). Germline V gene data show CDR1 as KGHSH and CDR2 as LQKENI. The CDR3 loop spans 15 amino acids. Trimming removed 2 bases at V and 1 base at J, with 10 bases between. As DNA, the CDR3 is TGTGCCAGCTCACCATTGGCAGGGGGCACAGATACGCAGTATTTT. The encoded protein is CASSPLAGGTDTQYF. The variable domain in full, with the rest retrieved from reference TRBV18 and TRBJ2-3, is NAGVMQNPRHLVRRRGQEARLRCSPMKGHSHVYWYRQLPEEGLKFMVYLQKENIIDESGMPKERFSAEFPKEGPSILRIQQVVRGDSAAYFCASSPLAGGTDTQYFGPGTRLTVL.

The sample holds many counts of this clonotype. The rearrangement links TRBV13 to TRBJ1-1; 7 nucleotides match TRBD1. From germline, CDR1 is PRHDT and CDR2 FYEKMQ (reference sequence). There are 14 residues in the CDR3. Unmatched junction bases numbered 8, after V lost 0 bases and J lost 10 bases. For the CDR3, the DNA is TGTGCCAGCAGCTTAGGACGAGGGGGCGGAGTAGCTTTCTTT. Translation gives CASSLGRGGGVAFF.

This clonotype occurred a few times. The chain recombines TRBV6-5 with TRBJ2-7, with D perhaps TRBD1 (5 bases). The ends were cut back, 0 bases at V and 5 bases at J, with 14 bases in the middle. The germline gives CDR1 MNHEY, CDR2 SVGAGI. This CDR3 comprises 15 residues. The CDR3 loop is CASSYSSGRMDEQYF. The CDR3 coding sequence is TGTGCCAGCAGTTACTCTTCAGGGCGGATGGACGAGCAGTACTTC.

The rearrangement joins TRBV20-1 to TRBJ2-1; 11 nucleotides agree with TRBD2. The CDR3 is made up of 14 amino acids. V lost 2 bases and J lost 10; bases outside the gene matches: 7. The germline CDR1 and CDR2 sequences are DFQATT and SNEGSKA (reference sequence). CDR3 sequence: CSARISGGAWEQFF. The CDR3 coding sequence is TGCAGTGCTAGAATTAGCGGGGGGGCCTGGGAGCAGTTCTTC.

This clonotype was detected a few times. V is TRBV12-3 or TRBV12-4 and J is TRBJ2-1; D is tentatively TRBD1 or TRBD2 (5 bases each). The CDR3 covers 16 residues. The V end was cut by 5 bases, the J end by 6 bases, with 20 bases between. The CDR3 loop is CASSVPLGTYLNEQFF. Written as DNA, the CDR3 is TGTGCCAGCAGTGTCCCTCTGGGGACCTACCTCAATGAGCAGTTCTTC.

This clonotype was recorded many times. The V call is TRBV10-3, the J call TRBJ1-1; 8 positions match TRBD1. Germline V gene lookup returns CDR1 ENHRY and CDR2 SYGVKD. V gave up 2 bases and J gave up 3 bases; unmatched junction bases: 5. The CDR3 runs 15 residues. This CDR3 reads CAISETTGGDTEAFF. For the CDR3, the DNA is TGTGCCATCAGTGAGACCACAGGGGGGGACACTGAAGCTTTCTTT.

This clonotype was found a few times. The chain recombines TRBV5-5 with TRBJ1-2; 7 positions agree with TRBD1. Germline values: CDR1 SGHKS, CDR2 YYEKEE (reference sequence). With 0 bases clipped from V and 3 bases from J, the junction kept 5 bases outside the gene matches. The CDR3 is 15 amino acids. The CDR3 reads CASSLEQGNYYGYTF. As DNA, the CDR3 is TGTGCCAGCAGCTTGGAACAGGGGAATTACTATGGCTACACCTTC.

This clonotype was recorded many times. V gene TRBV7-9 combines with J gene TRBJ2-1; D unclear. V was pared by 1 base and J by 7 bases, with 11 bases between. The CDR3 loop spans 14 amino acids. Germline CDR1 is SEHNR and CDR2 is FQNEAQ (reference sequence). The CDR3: CASSLGWAGNEQFF. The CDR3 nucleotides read TGTGCCAGCAGCTTAGGGTGGGCCGGGAATGAGCAGTTCTTC.

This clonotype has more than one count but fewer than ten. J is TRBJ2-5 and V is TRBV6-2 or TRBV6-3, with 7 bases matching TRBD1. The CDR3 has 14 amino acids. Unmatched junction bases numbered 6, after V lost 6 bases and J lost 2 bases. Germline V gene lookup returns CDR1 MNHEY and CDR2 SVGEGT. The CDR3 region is CASSRTGEQETQYF. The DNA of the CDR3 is TGTGCCAGCAGCCGGACAGGCGAACAAGAGACCCAGTACTTC.

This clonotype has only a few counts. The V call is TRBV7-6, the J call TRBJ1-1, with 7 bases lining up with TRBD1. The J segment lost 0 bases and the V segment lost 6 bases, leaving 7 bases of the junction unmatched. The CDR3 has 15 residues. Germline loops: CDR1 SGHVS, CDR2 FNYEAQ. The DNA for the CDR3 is TGTGCCAGCAGGTCCCGGGACAGTATGAACACTGAAGCTTTCTTT. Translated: CASRSRDSMNTEAFF.

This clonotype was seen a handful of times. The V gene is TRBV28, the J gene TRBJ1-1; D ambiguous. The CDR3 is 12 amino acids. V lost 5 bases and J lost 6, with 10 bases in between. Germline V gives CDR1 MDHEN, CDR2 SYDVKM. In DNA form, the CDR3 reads TGTGCCAGCAGTGACTTGGGCGCTGAAGCTTTCTTT. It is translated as CASSDLGAEAFF.

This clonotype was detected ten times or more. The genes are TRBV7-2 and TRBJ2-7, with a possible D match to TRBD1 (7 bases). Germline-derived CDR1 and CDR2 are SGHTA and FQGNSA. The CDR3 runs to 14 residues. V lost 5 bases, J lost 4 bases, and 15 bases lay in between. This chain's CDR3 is CASSLDRAGYEQYF. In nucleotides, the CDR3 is TGTGCCAGCAGCCTCGACAGGGCGGGGTACGAGCAGTACTTC.

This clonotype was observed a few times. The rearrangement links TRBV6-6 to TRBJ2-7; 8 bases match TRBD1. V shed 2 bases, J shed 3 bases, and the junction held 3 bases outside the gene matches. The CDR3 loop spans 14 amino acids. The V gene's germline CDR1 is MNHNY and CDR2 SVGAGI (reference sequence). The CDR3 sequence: CASSYRGQGYEQYF. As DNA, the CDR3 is TGTGCCAGCAGTTACCGCGGACAGGGCTACGAGCAGTACTTC.

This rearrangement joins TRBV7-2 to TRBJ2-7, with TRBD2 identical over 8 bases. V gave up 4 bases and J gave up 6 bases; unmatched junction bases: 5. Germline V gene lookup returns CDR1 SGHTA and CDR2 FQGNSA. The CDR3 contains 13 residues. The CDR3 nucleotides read TGTGCCAGCAGCTCAACCGGGGGGGGCGAGCAGTACTTC. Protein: CASSSTGGGEQYF.

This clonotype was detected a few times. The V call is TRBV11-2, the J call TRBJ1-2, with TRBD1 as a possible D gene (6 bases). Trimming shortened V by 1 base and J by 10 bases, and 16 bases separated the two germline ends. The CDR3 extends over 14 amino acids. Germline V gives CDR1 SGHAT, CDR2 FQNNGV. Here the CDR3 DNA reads TGTGCCAGCAGCTTAGTGCGCAGGGGTGGGACCTACACCTTC. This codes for CASSLVRRGGTYTF.